Below, 31 T cell receptor beta chains from the same sample are listed, as sequenced in a study of cytomegalovirus exposure and HLA in healthy donors. Both 60 Vbeta primers and 13 Jbeta primers went into the PCR. Generated by immunoSEQ multiplex PCR, the TCRdb table keeps only in-frame clones and is missing some. Counted here are around 120,000 clones, less than 85% occurring once; the ten biggest clones make up 2.5% to 3.5%. Sequences were obtained from PBMCs. The receptors were sampled from a male donor in good health and CMV-seronegative.

This chain joins TRBV15 and TRBJ2-3; no clear D. CDR1 and CDR2 from the germline V gene are LNHNV and YYDKDF (reference sequence). The CDR3 consists of 15 residues. V was shortened by 8 bases and J by 0 bases, with 15 bases between the two germline ends. The CDR3 sequence is CATALQASSTDTQYF. The CDR3 DNA reads TGTGCCACCGCTCTCCAAGCGTCTAGCACAGATACGCAGTATTTT.

The genes are TRBV4-2 and TRBJ2-2; no firm D call. The V gene lost 0 bases and the J gene lost 4 bases, with 9 bases spanning the gap. CDR3 length: 15 amino acids. Germline CDR1 reads LGHNA; CDR2 reads YNFKEQ. Here the CDR3 DNA reads TGTGCCAGCAGCCAAGATATAGCCAGCACCGGGGAGCTGTTTTTT. Amino acids: CASSQDIASTGELFF.

V is TRBV19 and J is TRBJ2-5; a weak D match, TRBD1 (7 bases). From germline, CDR1 is LNHDA and CDR2 SQIVND (reference sequence). Between the trimmed V and J ends, which lost 3 bases and 5 bases, there was a span of 19 bases. There are 16 residues in the CDR3. The CDR3 nucleotides are TGTGCCAGTAGTATTGTAGCAGGGGGGTCAAGGGAGACCCAGTACTTC. It translates to CASSIVAGGSRETQYF.

This chain joins TRBV27 and TRBJ2-1; 7 bases align to TRBD2. V shed 5 bases and J 4 bases; nucleotides not matched to a gene: 5. The CDR3 has 14 amino acids. Germline loops: CDR1 MNHEY, CDR2 SMNVEV (reference sequence). This CDR3 reads CASSSLAAYNEQFF. The CDR3 nucleotides are TGTGCCAGCAGTAGCCTAGCGGCTTACAATGAGCAGTTCTTC.

The rearrangement uses TRBV15 and TRBJ2-1; D might be TRBD1 (5 bases). V was shortened by 1 base and J by 12 bases, with 19 bases between the two germline ends. CDR1 is LNHNV and CDR2 is YYDKDF in the germline V gene (reference sequence). The CDR3 covers 15 residues. The CDR3 spells CATSRATAWEWGQFF. The CDR3 DNA follows: TGTGCCACCAGCAGAGCGACAGCCTGGGAATGGGGGCAGTTCTTC.

V usage is TRBV5-6 and J usage is TRBJ1-2, with a possible D match to TRBD1 (6 bases). V was clipped by 2 bases and J by 4 bases, with 9 bases between them. The germline CDR1 and CDR2 sequences are SGHDT and YYEEEE. CDR3 size: 13 residues. CDR3 amino acids: CASSFGTPYGYTF. The CDR3 DNA reads as TGTGCCAGCAGCTTTGGGACACCCTATGGCTACACCTTC.

This chain uses TRBV5-6 with TRBJ1-2; TRBD1 might be the D (6 bases). The CDR3 sequence is 14 residues long. V lost 1 base, J lost 8 bases, and 15 bases lay in between. Germline V gives CDR1 SGHDT, CDR2 YYEEEE. In DNA, the CDR3 is TGTGCCAGCAGCTTGAAAGACAGGCCCGCCGGCTACACCTTC. This gives the protein CASSLKDRPAGYTF. Complete variable domain (other parts from reference TRBV5-6 and TRBJ1-2): DAGVTQSPTHLIKTRGQQVTLRCSPKSGHDTVSWYQQALGQGPQFIFQYYEEEERQRGNFPDRFSGHQFPNYSSELNVNALLLGDSALYLCASSLKDRPAGYTFGSGTRLTVV.

The gene calls are TRBV25-1 and TRBJ2-5; 7 bases line up with TRBD1. With V trimmed by 0 bases and J by 4 bases, 5 bases remained unmatched. This CDR3 is built from 15 residues. CDR1 MGHDK and CDR2 SYGVNS come from the germline V gene. CDR3 DNA sequence: TGTGCCAGCAGTGAATATAAGGGGGCGGGAGAGACCCAGTACTTC. Protein sequence: CASSEYKGAGETQYF.

The rearrangement joins TRBV28 to TRBJ2-5, with D perhaps TRBD1 (6 bases). The tail of the sequence fits TRBJ2-7 better, so the J call may be wrong. The germline V gene has CDR1 MDHEN and CDR2 SYDVKM. The CDR3 has 14 amino acids. The CDR3 region is CASSLAQGGYEQYF. The CDR3 coding sequence is TGTGCCAGCAGTTTAGCACAGGGTGGCTACGAGCAGTACTTC.

This clone appeared once. This chain uses TRBV18 with TRBJ1-2; 8 nucleotides agree with TRBD1. This CDR3 spans 16 amino acids. Germline V gene lookup returns CDR1 KGHSH and CDR2 LQKENI. The trim removed 3 bases at V and 8 bases at J, leaving 14 bases unmatched. In nucleotides, the CDR3 is TGTGCCAGCTCACCTTTGAAAGACAGGGGCGTGGGAGGCTACACCTTC. Translation gives CASSPLKDRGVGGYTF.

The rearrangement uses TRBV5-1 and TRBJ2-7, with 9 bases that match TRBD1. The V segment lost 2 bases and the J segment 7 bases; nucleotides outside the gene matches: 7. CDR1 SGHRS and CDR2 YFSETQ come from the germline V gene. The CDR3 length is 14 residues. In nucleotides, the CDR3 is TGCGCCAGCAGCTTCCAACAGGGGGCGACTGAGCAGTACTTC. Translated: CASSFQQGATEQYF.

This sequence joins TRBV2 and TRBJ1-1; 10 bases map to TRBD1. The V gene's germline CDR1 is SNHLY and CDR2 FYNNEI. Trimming cost V 4 bases and J 1 base; bases outside gene matches: 3. This CDR3 spans 15 amino acids. The CDR3 loop is CASSGQGAANTEAFF. In DNA form, the CDR3 reads TGTGCCAGCAGTGGACAGGGGGCGGCGAACACTGAAGCTTTCTTT.

This rearrangement joins TRBV9 to TRBJ2-6, with TRBD1 as a possible D gene (6 bases). The CDR3 covers 16 residues. CDR1 and CDR2 (germline): SGDLS, YYNGEE. V was clipped by 4 bases and J by 0 bases, with 11 bases between them. The CDR3 sequence: CASSPGHFSGANVLTF. The CDR3, as DNA: TGTGCCAGCAGCCCGGGACACTTCTCTGGGGCCAACGTCCTGACTTTC.

Worth noting for this clone: Its ends do not fully match the called genes, so a read error is possible. CDR3 coding DNA: TGTGCCAGTAGTCTCAGTCGGGGCGGGGCCAACGGCCTGACTTTC. Its protein product is CASSLSRGGANGLTF. The rearrangement joins TRBV19 to TRBJ2-6, with D perhaps TRBD2 (6 bases). Germline assignment: CDR1 LNHDA and CDR2 SQIVND (reference sequence). CDR3 length equals 15 residues.

V gene TRBV2 combines with J gene TRBJ1-6; no firm D call. Germline values: CDR1 SNHLY, CDR2 FYNNEI. The V gene lost 7 bases and the J gene lost 9 bases, with 13 bases spanning the gap. The CDR3 is made up of 13 amino acids. CDR3 protein: CASNSAGSSPLHF. The CDR3 region has the DNA TGTGCCAGCAATTCAGCGGGTTCTTCACCCCTCCACTTT.

In its sample, this clone was seen once. This chain links TRBV7-2 with TRBJ2-7; unclear D gene. Trimming removed 1 base from V and 5 bases from J, with 9 bases in between. The CDR3 length is 13 residues. Germline CDR1 is SGHTA and CDR2 is FQGNSA. The CDR3 region is CASSLEAVDEQYF. In DNA form, the CDR3 reads TGTGCCAGCAGCTTAGAGGCGGTCGACGAGCAGTACTTC.

The J gene is TRBJ1-2, the V gene TRBV10-1; D call uncertain. This CDR3 spans 13 amino acids. V dropped 6 bases and J dropped 4 bases, with 12 bases sitting between them. In germline, CDR1 is WNHNN, CDR2 SYGVQD (reference sequence). The CDR3 here is CASSRDGGYGYTF. CDR3 coding DNA: TGCGCCAGCAGCCGCGACGGAGGCTATGGCTACACCTTC.

The chain uses TRBV4-3 and TRBJ2-7; 7 positions agree with TRBD2. Germline-derived CDR1 and CDR2 are LGHNA and YSLEER. CDR3 length: 14 residues. J lost 3 bases, V lost 4 bases, and 6 bases had no gene match. CDR3 region: CASSLREEGYEQYF. In DNA form, the CDR3 reads TGCGCCAGCAGCCTACGGGAGGAAGGCTACGAGCAGTACTTC.

This rearrangement joins TRBV6-5 to TRBJ2-5; D is perhaps TRBD2 (5 bases). V was cut by 6 bases and J by 9 bases, with 14 bases left in between. The CDR3 has 12 residues. Germline assignment: CDR1 MNHEY and CDR2 SVGAGI. The CDR3 DNA reads TGTGCCAGCAGAGGAGGCGGCGGCGCCCAGTACTTC. Protein sequence: CASRGGGGAQYF.

The rearrangement uses TRBV30 and TRBJ1-6, with D perhaps TRBD1 (5 bases). Germline V gives CDR1 GTSNPN, CDR2 SVGIG (reference sequence). This CDR3 comprises 17 residues. Trimming cost V 4 bases and J 0 bases, with 16 bases left between them. As DNA, the CDR3 is TGTGCCTGGATGACGGGGGGAGCCAGCTCCTATAATTCACCCCTCCACTTT. Protein sequence: CAWMTGGASSYNSPLHF. Complete variable domain (other parts from reference TRBV30 and TRBJ1-6): SQTIHQWPATLVQPVGSPLSLECTVEGTSNPNLYWYRQAAGRGLQLLFYSVGIGQISSEVPQNLSASRPQDRQFILSSKKLLLSDSGFYLCAWMTGGASSYNSPLHFGNGTRLTVT.

V is TRBV6-1 and J is TRBJ2-7; 9 bases map to TRBD1. This CDR3 spans 13 amino acids. V gave up 8 bases and J gave up 11 bases; unmatched junction bases: 13. Germline V gene data show CDR1 as MNHNS and CDR2 as SASEGT. The CDR3 region is CASRWTGANLKYF. The CDR3 DNA is TGTGCCAGCCGTTGGACAGGGGCCAACTTAAAGTACTTC.

V usage is TRBV28 and J usage is TRBJ2-7; TRBD2 is a possible D gene (7 bases). V was pared by 6 bases and J by 3 bases, with 18 bases between. The CDR3 loop spans 15 amino acids. The germline V gene encodes CDR1 MDHEN and CDR2 SYDVKM. In DNA form, the CDR3 reads TGTGCCAGCAGGGGGATCTGGGGGGGGCTCTACGAGCAGTACTTC. Translating it yields CASRGIWGGLYEQYF.

The gene calls are TRBV9 and TRBJ2-7, with TRBD2 matching over 12 bases. This CDR3 has 17 residues. With 0 bases clipped from V and 4 bases from J, the junction kept 8 bases outside the gene matches. The germline CDR1 and CDR2 sequences are SGDLS and YYNGEE. The CDR3 protein is CASSVGGRLAGEYEQYF. DNA of the CDR3: TGTGCCAGCAGCGTAGGGGGGCGACTAGCGGGGGAATACGAGCAGTACTTC.

The CDR3 reads CASSRDTSTNEKLFF. The CDR3 nucleotides read TGTGCCAGCAGTCGGGACACATCAACTAATGAAAAACTGTTTTTT. The chain recombines TRBV6-5 with TRBJ1-4, with D maybe TRBD1 (6 bases). The germline V and J ends were trimmed by 5 bases and 0 bases, with 10 bases remaining between them. In germline, CDR1 is MNHEY, CDR2 SVGAGI. This CDR3 is built from 15 residues.

With respect to this clone: Sequence at one end of the junction differs from germline and may be a read error. CDR3 residues: CASSLAGGRETQYF. Here the CDR3 DNA reads TGTGCCAGCAGCCTAGCGGGGGGGCGGGAGACCCAGTACTTC. V gene TRBV7-2 combines with J gene TRBJ2-5; 12 bases agree with TRBD2. Germline-derived CDR1 and CDR2 are SGHTA and FQGNSA. CDR3 length: 14 residues.

The chain employs TRBV9 and TRBJ2-3, with D perhaps TRBD2 (6 bases). There are 14 residues in the CDR3. Germline CDR1 SGDLS, CDR2 YYNGEE. Trimming shortened V by 0 bases and J by 6 bases, and 11 bases separated the two germline ends. In DNA form, the CDR3 reads TGTGCCAGCAGCGTAGGGAGGGGATTCGATACGCAGTATTTT. Encoded protein: CASSVGRGFDTQYF.

This chain links TRBV14 with TRBJ2-5; D might be TRBD2 (5 bases). The CDR3 covers 17 residues. The V gene lost 0 bases and the J gene lost 1 base, with 15 bases spanning the gap. Germline V gene sequence: CDR1 SGHDN, CDR2 FVKESK. The CDR3 DNA reads TGTGCCAGCAGCCAAGATCAGGAGGAACGCTTCCAAGAGACCCAGTACTTC. Its translation: CASSQDQEERFQETQYF.

The chain employs TRBV4-2 and TRBJ2-5; D might be TRBD2 (6 bases). With the DNA end fitting TRBJ2-7 better, the J assignment may be wrong. CDR1 and CDR2 (germline): LGHNA, YNFKEQ. There are 15 residues in the CDR3. This CDR3 reads CASSQGAGPPYEQYF. CDR3 DNA: TGTGCCAGCAGCCAAGGGGCGGGACCTCCCTACGAGCAGTACTTC.

This clone was seen at least ten times. V usage is TRBV25-1 and J usage is TRBJ2-2; a weak D match, TRBD1 (6 bases). The CDR3 is made up of 16 amino acids. The germline V gene encodes CDR1 MGHDK and CDR2 SYGVNS. V lost 6 bases to trimming and J lost 4 bases, with 18 bases between them. The CDR3 nucleotides read TGTGCCAGCAGCAGAACCCGACAGGAGAGCACCGGGGAGCTGTTTTTT. The encoded protein is CASSRTRQESTGELFF.

The V call is TRBV7-7, the J call TRBJ2-5, with TRBD1 matching 11 bases. The trim removed 1 base at V and 5 bases at J, leaving 6 bases unmatched. The CDR3 is 16 amino acids. CDR1 and CDR2 from the germline V gene are SSHAT and FNYEAQ (reference sequence). The CDR3, as DNA: TGTGCCAGCAGCTTAGGGAGGACAGGGGGCAGTGAGACCCAGTACTTC. It encodes CASSLGRTGGSETQYF.

The V call is TRBV30, the J call TRBJ1-2; D perhaps matches TRBD1 (5 bases). Trimming pared 3 bases from V and 4 bases from J, leaving 15 bases between. From germline, CDR1 is GTSNPN and CDR2 SVGIG (reference sequence). The CDR3 contains 14 residues. Written as DNA, the CDR3 is TGTGCCTGGAGGTCTGGGGCTCAAGGCTATGGCTACACCTTC. Protein sequence: CAWRSGAQGYGYTF.